The rows below give T cell receptor beta chains drawn from one sample of a study of cytomegalovirus exposure and HLA in healthy donors. TCRdb's copy holds only in-frame clones and misses some; the assay was immunoSEQ multiplex PCR. Counted here are approximately 100,000 clones, 75% to 90% occurring once; the ten biggest clones make up 6% to 7.5%. The sample consisted of PBMCs. The origin of the receptors is a man aged 40-50 years in good health and CMV-seropositive. The CDR3 runs from the conserved cysteine through the conserved F or W. D genes are given only for firm matches. Not all rows give a size; the values are once, few, many and, for expanded clones, a class.

D gene	J gene	clone size	V gene	CDR3 protein	CDR3 DNA
-	TRBJ2-7	-	TRBV6-1	CASSFGGYEQYF	TGTGCCAGCTCATTTGGCGGCTACGAGCAGTACTTC
-	TRBJ1-5	-	TRBV28	CASRDIPNQPQHF	TGTGCCAGTCGGGACATCCCCAATCAGCCCCAGCATTTT
-	TRBJ1-6	-	TRBV19	CASSSRRSPLHF	TGTGCCAGTAGTTCCCGTCGGTCACCCCTCCACTTT
-	TRBJ2-5	-	TRBV5-6	CASSLTGRGETQYF	TGTGCCAGCAGCTTAACAGGGCGTGGAGAGACCCAGTACTTC
-	TRBJ1-6	-	TRBV7-7	CASINSGSSYNSPLHF	TGTGCTAGCATCAATTCCGGGAGCTCCTATAATTCACCCCTCCACTTT
TRBD1	TRBJ1-2	-	TRBV19	CASSAPGQAYYRYTF	TGTGCCAGTAGTGCGCCGGGACAGGCCTACTATCGCTACACCTTC
-	TRBJ2-1	-	TRBV11-2	CASSPQTEQFF	TGTGCCAGCAGCCCACAGACTGAGCAGTTCTTC
TRBD1	TRBJ2-5	-	TRBV2	CASSSLIGQALLGETQYF	TGTGCCAGCAGTTCACTTATCGGACAGGCGCTGTTAGGGGAGACCCAGTACTTC
TRBD1	TRBJ1-2	-	TRBV2	CASSPTGASLYGYTF	TGTGCCAGCAGTCCCACAGGGGCCAGCCTTTATGGCTACACCTTC
-	TRBJ2-7	-	TRBV19	CASSPAAGPSYEQYF	TGTGCCAGTAGCCCGGCAGCGGGTCCCTCCTACGAGCAGTACTTC
TRBD2	TRBJ2-2	-	TRBV28	CASSFLSPSGTGELFF	TGTGCCAGCAGTTTTCTATCGCCTAGCGGGACCGGGGAGCTGTTTTTT
TRBD1	TRBJ2-2	few	TRBV10-3	CATMDGTEVTGELFF	TGTGCCACCATGGACGGGACAGAAGTGACCGGGGAGCTGTTTTTT
-	TRBJ1-2	-	TRBV5-6	CASSRWQGLANYGYTF	TGTGCCAGCAGCCGGTGGCAGGGCCTAGCTAACTATGGCTACACCTTC
-	TRBJ2-7	-	TRBV7-8	CASSGLARSSYEQYF	TGTGCCAGCAGCGGCCTAGCCCGAAGCTCCTACGAGCAGTACTTC
TRBD2	TRBJ2-3	-	TRBV9	CASSAPRGGPSTDTQYF	TGTGCCAGCAGCGCCCCGCGGGGGGGGCCTTCCACAGATACGCAGTATTTT
-	TRBJ2-7	once	TRBV4-2	CASSPGEAAYEQYF	TGTGCCAGCAGCCCAGGGGAAGCGGCCTACGAGCAGTACTTC
TRBD2	TRBJ2-5	-	TRBV7-8	CASSLERTSGGETQYF	TGTGCCAGCAGCTTAGAGAGGACTAGCGGGGGAGAGACCCAGTACTTC
TRBD1	TRBJ1-5	-	TRBV9	CASSSAGGSQPQHF	TGTGCCAGCAGCAGTGCAGGGGGCTCACAGCCCCAGCATTTT
-	TRBJ2-1	-	TRBV18	CASSPRSSDEQFF	TGTGCCAGCTCACCAAGAAGCTCCGATGAGCAGTTCTTC
-	TRBJ2-4	once	TRBV5-1	CASSLEQQNIQYF	TGCGCCAGCAGCTTGGAACAACAAAACATTCAGTACTTC
-	TRBJ2-7	few	TRBV6-6	CASSYSRSTHEQYF	TGTGCCAGCAGTTACTCCAGATCCACCCACGAGCAGTACTTC
-	TRBJ1-3	few	TRBV7-2	CASSSLQGGNTIYF	TGTGCCAGCAGCTCCCTTCAGGGAGGAAACACCATATATTTT
TRBD2	TRBJ2-1	-	TRBV7-8	CASSFRRGGSNEQFF	TGTGCCAGCAGCTTTCGACGGGGGGGCAGCAATGAGCAGTTCTTC